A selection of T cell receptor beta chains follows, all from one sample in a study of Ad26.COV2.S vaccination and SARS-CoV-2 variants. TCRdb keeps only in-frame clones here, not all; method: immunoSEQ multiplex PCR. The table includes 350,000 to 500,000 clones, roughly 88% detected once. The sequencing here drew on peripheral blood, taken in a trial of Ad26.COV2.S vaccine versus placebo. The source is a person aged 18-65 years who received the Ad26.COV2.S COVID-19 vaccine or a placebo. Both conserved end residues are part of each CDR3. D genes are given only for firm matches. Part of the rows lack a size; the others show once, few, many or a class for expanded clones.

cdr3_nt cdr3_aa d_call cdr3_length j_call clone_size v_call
TGTGCCACCAGTCACACTGACAGGAGGGAGACCCAGTACTTC CATSHTDRRETQYF - 14 TRBJ2-5 - TRBV15
TGTGCCAGCAGTCCTTCCGGGATCCAAGAGACCCAGTACTTC CASSPSGIQETQYF - 14 TRBJ2-5 - TRBV28
TGTGCCAGCAGCAAGGACAGGGGGCGGGAGACCCAGTACTTC CASSKDRGRETQYF TRBD1 14 TRBJ2-5 - TRBV7-6
TGCGCCAGCAGTCAGGTCTCTGGAAACACCATATATTTT CASSQVSGNTIYF - 13 TRBJ1-3 - TRBV23-1
TGTGCCAGCAGTTTGGGACAGCCCTCCTACGAGCAGTACTTC CASSLGQPSYEQYF TRBD1 14 TRBJ2-7 - TRBV5-4
TGTGCCAGCAGCGGTCCACAGGGAATCTACGAGCAGTACTTC CASSGPQGIYEQYF - 14 TRBJ2-7 - TRBV7-9
TGTGCCAGCAGCCCGAGCACCATTCTAACTCGCTCTGGGGCCAACGTCCTGACTTTC CASSPSTILTRSGANVLTF - 19 TRBJ2-6 - TRBV7-2
TGTGCCAGCAGCTTAATCACAGGGGCTATTGCGGAGCAGTACTTC CASSLITGAIAEQYF TRBD1 15 TRBJ2-7 - TRBV5-6
TGTGCCAGCAGCTTAGACAGGAAACCCCTCCACTTT CASSLDRKPLHF - 12 TRBJ1-6 - TRBV7-2
TGCGCCAGCAGCCCTCGACAGGCTGCGAACACTGAAGCTTTCTTT CASSPRQAANTEAFF - 15 TRBJ1-1 - TRBV5-1
TGTGCCAGCAGCCCCCCGGGGCGGGAGGTCTCCTACGAGCAGTACTTC CASSPPGREVSYEQYF TRBD2 16 TRBJ2-7 - TRBV5-4
TGTGCCAGTAGCACTGACAGGGAACAGGGCTACACCTTC CASSTDREQGYTF TRBD1 13 TRBJ1-2 - TRBV19
TGTGCCAGCAGTCCGAGATTCACTGAAGCTTTCTTT CASSPRFTEAFF - 12 TRBJ1-1 - TRBV12-3/TRBV12-4
TGTGCCAGCAGCCAAGAGCGCGGGGGTATTGGGTACAATGAGCAGTTCTTC CASSQERGGIGYNEQFF TRBD2 17 TRBJ2-1 - TRBV14
TGTGCCAGTAGTATAAGCTCAGCTGCATATGGCTACACCTTC CASSISSAAYGYTF - 14 TRBJ1-2 - TRBV19
TGTGCCAGCAGTTTGGGGGGAGCGGGCGGCCAAGAGACCCAGTACTTC CASSLGGAGGQETQYF - 16 TRBJ2-5 - TRBV28
TGCGCCAGCAGCTTGTGGGAGATTGAGACCCAGTACTTC CASSLWEIETQYF - 13 TRBJ2-5 - TRBV5-1
TGTGCCAGCAGCTTATGGGACCCGGAGACTCAGTACTTC CASSLWDPETQYF - 13 TRBJ2-4 - TRBV7-9
TGCGCCAGCAGCTACGGACAGGAGCAGTTCTTC CASSYGQEQFF - 11 TRBJ2-1 - TRBV5-1
TGTGCCAGCAGTTTGACACCCACCTACGAGCAGTACTTC CASSLTPTYEQYF - 13 TRBJ2-7 - TRBV27
TGCACCAGCAGCCCGAGCGGGAGCTCCTACGAGCAGTACTTC CTSSPSGSSYEQYF TRBD2 14 TRBJ2-7 - TRBV4-3
TGTGCCAGCAGCCAAGCGGGCAGCGGGACCTACGAGCAGTACTTC CASSQAGSGTYEQYF TRBD2 15 TRBJ2-7 - TRBV4-2
TGTGCCAGCAGCTTAGGCCGCACCGGGGAGCTGTTTTTT CASSLGRTGELFF - 13 TRBJ2-2 - TRBV7-8
TGTGCCATCAGTGAAGGGGCGACAGCCCGCACCGGGGAGCTGTTTTTT CAISEGATARTGELFF - 16 TRBJ2-2 once TRBV10-3
TGTGCCAGCAGCGTAGAGGTAGCGGGGAACAATGAGCAGTTCTTC CASSVEVAGNNEQFF TRBD2 15 TRBJ2-1 - TRBV9
TGCGCCAGCAGCCAACAGGGGCTTTTAGGCGAGCAGTACTTC CASSQQGLLGEQYF - 14 TRBJ2-7 many TRBV4-3
TGTGCCAGCAGCTTGGGGACAGCCTCCTACGAGCAGTACTTC CASSLGTASYEQYF - 14 TRBJ2-7 - TRBV5-6
TGTGCCAGCACCCTCGGCTCGGGGAAGCAGTTCTTC CASTLGSGKQFF - 12 TRBJ2-1 - TRBV12-3/TRBV12-4
TGTGCCAGCAGCGGGGGGACCCACTCCTCGGGAAACACCATATATTTT CASSGGTHSSGNTIYF - 16 TRBJ1-3 few TRBV5-4
TGTGCCTGGAGTGTACTGGTAGGGAATAAGAATGAAAAACTGTTTTTT CAWSVLVGNKNEKLFF - 16 TRBJ1-4 - TRBV30
TGTGCCACCAGCAGAGATAGGGGGGCGGGGGAACCACTAATCTTC CATSRDRGAGEPLIF - 15 TRBJ2-1 few TRBV15
TGTGCCAGCAGTCAGGGACTAGCGGCCCGTGTCGGTAATGAGCAGTTCTTC CASSQGLAARVGNEQFF TRBD2 17 TRBJ2-1 - TRBV28
TGTGCCAGCACATTACCGGGAGGAGAAAAACTGTTTTTT CASTLPGGEKLFF - 13 TRBJ1-4 - TRBV28
TGTGCCAGCAGTTTGAGACAGTCTGGGGCCAACGTCCTGACTTTC CASSLRQSGANVLTF - 15 TRBJ2-6 - TRBV28
TGTGCCAGCAGTTACAGCAGGCTGAACACCGGGGAGCTGTTTTTT CASSYSRLNTGELFF - 15 TRBJ2-2 - TRBV6-5
TGTGCCAGCAGCGGACGGTTGAACACTGAAGCTTTCTTT CASSGRLNTEAFF - 13 TRBJ1-1 few TRBV6-5